This is a list of T cell receptor beta chains from one sample in a study of T-cell memory formation after mild COVID-19. MiXCR, run by TCRdb on the 5' RACE reads, gives a single entry per CDR3 protein. The sample lists roughly 580,000 distinct CDR3 sequences, around 17% seen once, with approximately 12% in the top ten. Specimen: PBMCs or a T cell subset sorted from them (not recorded which). Source of these receptors: an adult woman who had mild COVID-19 (a few samples of this study predate the infection). Cell type and time point are not known. CDR3s include the opening cysteine and the closing phenylalanine or tryptophan. The D gene is left open where the match is weak. Clone size is stated in some rows and not others, as once, few, many or a class when expanded.

D gene | J gene | clone size | V gene | CDR3 DNA | CDR3 protein
NA | TRBJ1-2 | NA | TRBV10-2 | TGCGCCAGCAGTGAACCCCCCTTAGGGCAGGAGCTTTGGGGCTACACCTTC | CASSEPPLGQELWGYTF
TRBD2 | TRBJ2-1 | NA | TRBV20-1 | TGCAGTGCTAGTCCCCCCCGCGGGAGGGCCTACAATGAGCAGTTCTTC | CSASPPRGRAYNEQFF
NA | TRBJ2-5 | few | TRBV5-4 | TGTGCCAGCACCAAACCTGGTCGGGAGGAGACCCAGTACTTC | CASTKPGREETQYF
NA | TRBJ1-1 | NA | TRBV12-3/TRBV12-4 | TGTGCCAGCAGTTTACTGCGGCAGCTGAACACTGAAGCTTTCTTT | CASSLLRQLNTEAFF
TRBD1 | TRBJ1-1 | NA | TRBV5-6 | TGTGCCAGCATCCCGGGACAGGCTTTTGCTGAAGCTTTCTTT | CASIPGQAFAEAFF
NA | TRBJ1-2 | NA | TRBV18 | TGTGCCAGCTCGTCCGGGGCCTCCTATGGCTACACCTTC | CASSSGASYGYTF
NA | TRBJ1-1 | NA | TRBV12-3/TRBV12-4 | TGTGCCAGCAGTTTTTATTCGCAGGGCCAGGCTGAAGCTTTCTTT | CASSFYSQGQAEAFF
NA | TRBJ2-1 | few | TRBV7-7 | TGTGCTAGCAGCCCTGGGACTTCTCTTGAGCAGTTCTTC | CASSPGTSLEQFF
NA | TRBJ1-2 | few | TRBV15 | TGTGCCACCAGCAGAGATGGGGTCAGCGTCTATGGCTACACCTTC | CATSRDGVSVYGYTF
NA | TRBJ1-1 | NA | TRBV12-3/TRBV12-4 | TGTGCCAGCAGTCACGGGACACCCTTCAGCTGGGGCACTGAAGCTTTCTTT | CASSHGTPFSWGTEAFF
NA | TRBJ1-1 | NA | TRBV24-1 | TGTGCCACCAGTGTTGAGACAGTGAACACTGAAGCTTTCTTT | CATSVETVNTEAFF
NA | TRBJ1-2 | few | TRBV6-5 | TGTGCCAGCACCGCGGCGCAATCCGGTGGCTATGGCTACACCTTC | CASTAAQSGGYGYTF
TRBD1 | TRBJ1-4 | few | TRBV7-9 | TGTGCCAGCAGCCAAACGGGACAGCAGGAAAAACTGTTTTTT | CASSQTGQQEKLFF
TRBD2 | TRBJ2-1 | once | TRBV11-3 | TGTGCCAGCAGTTCTAGCGGGAGCGACAACAATGAGCAGTTCTTC | CASSSSGSDNNEQFF
NA | TRBJ2-5 | many | TRBV12-3/TRBV12-4 | TGTGCCAGCAGCTTAAGAGAGACCCAGTACTTC | CASSLRETQYF
NA | TRBJ1-3 | few | TRBV12-3/TRBV12-4 | TGTGCCAGCAGCCTCCCGGCCGCCATATATTTT | CASSLPAAIYF
NA | TRBJ2-7 | NA | TRBV7-3 | TGTGCCAGCAGCTTAGCGGAGACGGGCAAGAGCGACTCCTACGAGCAGTACTTC | CASSLAETGKSDSYEQYF
NA | TRBJ2-7 | NA | TRBV6-5 | TGTGCCAGCAGTCCTTGGACATCTGACGAGCAGTACTTC | CASSPWTSDEQYF
TRBD2 | TRBJ2-7 | NA | TRBV5-1 | TGCGCCAGCAGCTTGGGAAGCGGGAGCCCCAGGGGAGAGCAGTACTTC | CASSLGSGSPRGEQYF
NA | TRBJ1-2 | NA | TRBV6-2/TRBV6-3 | TGTGCCACCAGAGAGGGGGTTCGTGGCTACACCTTC | CATREGVRGYTF
TRBD2 | TRBJ2-5 | few | TRBV4-2 | TGTGCCAGCAGCCAATTTGGCGGGGGGGCGGAGACCCAGTACTTC | CASSQFGGGAETQYF
TRBD1 | TRBJ1-1 | NA | TRBV6-5 | TGTGCCAGCAGTCCGGACAGGGGGGCGAACACTGAAGCTTTCTTT | CASSPDRGANTEAFF
NA | TRBJ2-4 | many | TRBV12-3/TRBV12-4 | TGTGCCAGCAGTCCTAGACAGATAGCCAAAAACATTCAGTACTTC | CASSPRQIAKNIQYF
TRBD1 | TRBJ1-1 | NA | TRBV7-8 | TGTGCCAGCAGCGAACTCCCGGGACAGGGGATGAACACTGAAGCTTTCTTT | CASSELPGQGMNTEAFF
TRBD2 | TRBJ2-3 | few | TRBV9 | TGTGCCAGCAGCGTAGCCCTAGGACTAGCAAGCACAGATACGCAGTATTTT | CASSVALGLASTDTQYF
NA | TRBJ1-1 | few | TRBV5-1 | TGCGCCAGCAGCAACCAAGGGTCCACGAACACTGAAGCTTTCTTT | CASSNQGSTNTEAFF
TRBD2 | TRBJ2-1 | many | TRBV4-1 | TGCGCCAGCAGCCACCCGACTAGCGGACTATACAATGAGCAGTTCTTC | CASSHPTSGLYNEQFF
NA | TRBJ1-1 | few | TRBV7-6 | TGTGCCAGCAGCTTAGCGACCGGACCAGCTTTCAACACTGAAGCTTTCTTT | CASSLATGPAFNTEAFF
TRBD1 | TRBJ2-2 | few | TRBV29-1 | TGCAGCGTCCCCCAACAGGGGACCGGGGAGCTGTTTTTT | CSVPQQGTGELFF
NA | TRBJ2-7 | few | TRBV6-1 | TGTGCCAGCAGTGAAGTGGAGACCTACGAGCAGTACTTC | CASSEVETYEQYF
NA | TRBJ1-5 | NA | TRBV6-6 | TGTGCCAGCAGTTACATCGGCAGCAATCAGCCCCAGCATTTT | CASSYIGSNQPQHF
NA | TRBJ2-3 | NA | TRBV24-1 | TGTGCCACCAGTGATTCCCTAGTGGAGGGGCGGAGGTTTACGCAGTATTTT | CATSDSLVEGRRFTQYF
NA | TRBJ1-2 | NA | TRBV20-1 | TGCAGTGCTATACAGGGCGGGAGCTATGGCTACACCTTC | CSAIQGGSYGYTF
NA | TRBJ2-1 | NA | TRBV5-8 | TGTGCCAGCAGCTTCCGGGATTTCGCCGATGAGCAGTTCTTC | CASSFRDFADEQFF
NA | TRBJ2-3 | NA | TRBV20-1 | TGCAGTGCCAAGCGGTCTAGCGCCACAGATACGCAGTATTTT | CSAKRSSATDTQYF
TRBD1 | TRBJ2-7 | few | TRBV5-1 | TGCGCCAGCAGCTTGGTTAGTGTTGCGGGACAGGGGTCCTACGAGCAGTACTTC | CASSLVSVAGQGSYEQYF
TRBD1 | TRBJ2-3 | NA | TRBV6-6 | TGTGCCAGCAGGACGGACAGGGCCCGCACAGATACGCAGTATTTT | CASRTDRARTDTQYF
NA | TRBJ1-1 | few | TRBV30 | TGTGCCTGGAGTGAGGTGATGGGGAAAGCTTTCTTT | CAWSEVMGKAFF
TRBD2 | TRBJ2-7 | few | TRBV2 | TGTGCCAGCAGTGAAGCACGAGCGGGAGCATCCTACGAGCAGTACTTC | CASSEARAGASYEQYF
NA | TRBJ2-1 | few | TRBV11-2 | TGTGCCAGCAGCCCAGAGGGCGGGCCCCACAATGAGCAGTTCTTC | CASSPEGGPHNEQFF
NA | TRBJ2-4 | few | TRBV13 | TGTGCCAGCAGCTTAGACTCCCGGGGAAACATTCAGTACTTC | CASSLDSRGNIQYF
NA | TRBJ2-4 | few | TRBV27 | TGTGCCAGCAGTTTATCGGGGGGGCCTCTAGCCAAAAACATTCAGTACTTC | CASSLSGGPLAKNIQYF
TRBD2 | TRBJ2-1 | few | TRBV20-1 | TGCAGTGCAACTAGCGGGTCCGGGGAAGAGCAGTTCTTC | CSATSGSGEEQFF
NA | TRBJ2-6 | NA | TRBV7-2 | TGTGCCAGCAGCTCGGGCCAAATTACCCTCTCTGGGGCCAACGTCCTGACTTTC | CASSSGQITLSGANVLTF
NA | TRBJ2-1 | NA | TRBV7-9 | TGTGCAGGGGGGGGTGGGAATGAGCAGTTCTTC | CAGGGGNEQFF
NA | TRBJ1-1 | few | TRBV12-3/TRBV12-4 | TGTGCCAGCAGTTCCGACAGGTACACTGAAGCTTTCTTT | CASSSDRYTEAFF
TRBD2 | TRBJ2-1 | NA | TRBV7-2 | TGTGCCAGCAGCTTGGTGCTAGCGGGAGAGCATGAGCAGTTCTTC | CASSLVLAGEHEQFF
NA | TRBJ1-2 | few | TRBV24-1 | TGTGCCACCAGTGATTTCAACACGAATGGCTACACCTTC | CATSDFNTNGYTF
TRBD2 | TRBJ2-1 | many | TRBV5-6 | TGTGCCAGCAGCTTGGGACTAGCGGAAGCCTACAATGAGCAGTTCTTC | CASSLGLAEAYNEQFF
TRBD2 | TRBJ2-1 | NA | TRBV7-9 | TGTGCCAGCAGCTCAGCGGGAGATGAGCAGTTCTTC | CASSSAGDEQFF
NA | TRBJ1-3 | NA | TRBV29-1 | TGCAGCGTTGCCGGGGGCGCGTCTGGAAACACCATATATTTT | CSVAGGASGNTIYF
NA | TRBJ2-7 | few | TRBV15 | TGTGCCACCAGCAGAGATATACCCTACGAGCAGTACTTC | CATSRDIPYEQYF
TRBD1 | TRBJ1-1 | few | TRBV10-3 | TGTGCCATCAGTGGATCTACCGGACAGGGAAGAATTGAAGCTTTCTTT | CAISGSTGQGRIEAFF
NA | TRBJ2-5 | NA | TRBV6-5 | TGTGCCAGCAGTTACCAGGGGACCCAAGAGACCCAGTACTTC | CASSYQGTQETQYF
NA | TRBJ2-2 | NA | TRBV7-3 | TGTGCCAGCGGGAAAACAGGGTCACGCGGGGAGCTGTTTTTT | CASGKTGSRGELFF
TRBD1 | TRBJ2-7 | NA | TRBV12-3/TRBV12-4 | TGTGCCAGCAGTTTCAGGGGGCTCTTTGACGAGCAGTACTTC | CASSFRGLFDEQYF
NA | TRBJ1-1 | NA | TRBV9 | TGTGCCAGCAGCGTAGGATATGGGTATGGGACTGAAGCTTTCTTT | CASSVGYGYGTEAFF
NA | TRBJ1-3 | NA | TRBV5-1 | TGCGCCAGCAGCTTGGAACTCGGGGGCGCTGGAAACACCATATATTTT | CASSLELGGAGNTIYF
TRBD2 | TRBJ2-7 | few | TRBV20-1 | TGCAGTGCGCCAGCGGGACCCTCCTACGAGCAGTACTTC | CSAPAGPSYEQYF